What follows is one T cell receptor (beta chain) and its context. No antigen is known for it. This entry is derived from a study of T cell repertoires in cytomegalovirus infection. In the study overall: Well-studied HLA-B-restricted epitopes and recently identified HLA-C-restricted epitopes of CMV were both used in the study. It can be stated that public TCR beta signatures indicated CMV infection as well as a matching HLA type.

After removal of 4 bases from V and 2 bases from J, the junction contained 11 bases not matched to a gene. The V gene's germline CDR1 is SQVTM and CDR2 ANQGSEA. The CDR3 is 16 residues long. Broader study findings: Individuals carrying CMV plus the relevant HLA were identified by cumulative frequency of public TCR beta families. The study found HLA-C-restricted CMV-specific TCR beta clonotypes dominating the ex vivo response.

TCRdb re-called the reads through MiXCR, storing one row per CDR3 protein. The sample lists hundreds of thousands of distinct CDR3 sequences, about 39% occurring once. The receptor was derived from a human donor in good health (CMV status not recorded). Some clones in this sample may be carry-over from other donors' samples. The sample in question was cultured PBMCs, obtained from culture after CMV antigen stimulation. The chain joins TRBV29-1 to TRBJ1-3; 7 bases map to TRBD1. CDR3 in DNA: TGCAGCGTTGTGGGACAACAGGGGAAAGCTGGAAACACCATATATTTT. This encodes CSVVGQQGKAGNTIYF.